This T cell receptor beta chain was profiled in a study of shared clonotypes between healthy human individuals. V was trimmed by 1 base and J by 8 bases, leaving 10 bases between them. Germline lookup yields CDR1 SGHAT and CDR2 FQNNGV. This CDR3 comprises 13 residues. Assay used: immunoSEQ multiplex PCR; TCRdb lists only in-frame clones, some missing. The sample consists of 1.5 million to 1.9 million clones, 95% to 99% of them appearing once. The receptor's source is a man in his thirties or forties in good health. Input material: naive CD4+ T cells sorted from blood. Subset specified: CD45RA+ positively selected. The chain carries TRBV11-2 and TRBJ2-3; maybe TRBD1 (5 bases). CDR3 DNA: TGTGCCAGCAGCTTAGGGGGCACGGGTACGCAGTATTTT. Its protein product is CASSLGGTGTQYF.